This passage covers 31 T cell receptor beta chains from one sample sequenced in a study of metastatic and nonmetastatic thyroid tumors. TCRdb re-processed the PCR reads through MiXCR. The sample includes some 60,000 clones, under 30% of them seen just once. No treatment had been given to any patient before thyroid surgery. Input material: blood. The receptors here all came from a female donor with papillary thyroid cancer or a benign thyroid nodule (not recorded which). Some clones in this sample may be carry-over from other donors' samples.

The chain joins TRBV6-1 to TRBJ2-7; D is unclear. Germline lookup yields CDR1 MNHNS and CDR2 SASEGT. The length of the CDR3 is 14 residues. The V end was cut by 1 base, the J end by 1 base, with 8 bases between. The CDR3 nucleotides read TGTGCCAGCAGTGAAGATCCCCGGTCCTACGAGCAGTACTTC. Residues: CASSEDPRSYEQYF.

The CDR3 spells CAWSEAVGNEQFF. In DNA form, the CDR3 reads TGTGCCTGGAGTGAGGCGGTGGGGAATGAGCAGTTCTTC. The chain has TRBV30 and TRBJ2-1; the D is unclear. The CDR3 length is 13 residues. Looked up from germline, CDR1 is GTSNPN and CDR2 is SVGIG (reference sequence). The ends were cut back, 1 base at V and 7 bases at J, with 11 bases in the middle.

This rearrangement joins TRBV20-1 to TRBJ1-2; no reliable D call. This CDR3 has 13 residues. Germline V CDR1 and CDR2: DFQATT, SNEGSKA (reference sequence). The germline V and J ends were trimmed by 6 bases and 2 bases, with 13 bases remaining between them. The CDR3 loop is CSAEPDGNYGYTF. CDR3 coding DNA: TGCAGTGCCGAACCGGACGGCAACTATGGCTACACCTTC.

This clone was detected a few times. The chain employs TRBV28 and TRBJ2-1; perhaps TRBD1 as D (6 bases). The V end lost 8 bases, the J end lost 8 bases, and 22 bases lay between the germline ends. This CDR3 contains 15 residues. The V gene's germline CDR1 is MDHEN and CDR2 SYDVKM. The CDR3 sequence: CASSLRSGYRDEQFF. The CDR3 DNA reads TGTGCCAGCTCCCTTCGAAGCGGATACAGGGATGAGCAGTTCTTC.

This rearrangement joins TRBV30 to TRBJ1-3; the match to TRBD1 covers 10 bases. The CDR3 is 16 residues long. CDR1 is GTSNPN and CDR2 is SVGIG in the germline V gene (reference sequence). The junction had 4 bases not matched to a gene; V was cut back by 0 bases and J by 2 bases. CDR3 region: CAWSVRGTGAGNTIYF. CDR3 coding DNA: TGTGCCTGGAGTGTACGGGGGACAGGGGCTGGAAACACCATATATTTT.

CDR3 nucleotides: TGTGCCAGCAGTGAAGCCCCGACAGCTTACTACGAGCAGTACTTC. Amino acid sequence: CASSEAPTAYYEQYF. The chain couples TRBV6-1 to TRBJ2-7; D might be TRBD1 (5 bases). Trimming shortened V by 0 bases and J by 3 bases, and 12 bases separated the two germline ends. Looked up from germline, CDR1 is MNHNS and CDR2 is SASEGT. The CDR3 consists of 15 residues.

The rearrangement joins TRBV11-2 to TRBJ2-3, with 7 bases matching TRBD2. CDR1 and CDR2 (germline): SGHAT, FQNNGV. There are 16 residues in the CDR3. Unmatched junction bases numbered 9, after V lost 4 bases and J lost 2 bases. This chain's CDR3 is CASSSPGGLHTDTQYF. The CDR3 nucleotides are TGTGCCAGCAGCTCCCCGGGGGGACTACACACAGATACGCAGTATTTT.

This clone was observed at least ten times. The J gene is TRBJ1-1, the V gene TRBV20-1; tentative D call: TRBD1 (6 bases). Per the germline V gene, CDR1 is DFQATT and CDR2 is SNEGSKA (reference sequence). The CDR3 runs to 13 residues. V lost 6 bases to trimming and J lost 1 base, with 12 bases between them. CDR3 coding DNA: TGCAGTGCCGGGCGGACAGCGAACACTGAAGCTTTCTTT. Residues: CSAGRTANTEAFF.

In this sample, this clone turned up many times. The chain links TRBV20-1 to TRBJ2-3, with 7 bases matching TRBD1. Germline CDR1 reads DFQATT; CDR2 reads SNEGSKA (reference sequence). J lost 6 bases, V lost 3 bases, and 9 bases had no gene match. The CDR3 is 14 amino acids. CDR3 nucleotide sequence: TGCAGTGCTAGGAACAGGGGTAGTTTGGATACGCAGTATTTT. It encodes CSARNRGSLDTQYF.

The chain links TRBV4-2 to TRBJ2-1; the match to TRBD2 covers 8 bases. J gave up 3 bases and V 0 bases, and 1 base lay outside the gene matches. Germline loops: CDR1 LGHNA, CDR2 YNFKEQ. There are 15 residues in the CDR3. The CDR3 here is CASSQETSGYNEQFF. In DNA form, the CDR3 reads TGTGCCAGCAGCCAAGAAACTAGCGGCTACAATGAGCAGTTCTTC.

The genes are TRBV12-3 or TRBV12-4 and TRBJ2-1; 10 nucleotides line up with TRBD1. Unmatched junction bases numbered 8, after V lost 5 bases and J lost 10 bases. CDR3 size: 14 residues. CDR3 loop: CASSLSRDRGEQFF. DNA of the CDR3: TGTGCCAGCAGTCTGTCCCGGGACAGGGGCGAGCAGTTCTTC.

This clone was observed at least ten times. This sequence joins TRBV6-5 and TRBJ2-7; 7 bases fit TRBD2. Germline trimming cut 5 bases from V and 4 bases from J; bases unmatched to any gene: 20. CDR1 and CDR2 from the germline V gene are MNHEY and SVGAGI. The CDR3 covers 18 residues. CDR3 region: CASSPRGLAEARGYEQYF. In DNA, the CDR3 is TGTGCCAGCAGTCCGAGGGGTCTAGCGGAAGCCCGGGGATACGAGCAGTACTTC.

This clone appeared many times. The identical CDR3 is also encoded by other nucleotide sequences in the sample. The chain couples TRBV27 to TRBJ1-1, with D unclear. This CDR3 has 13 residues. Germline loops: CDR1 MNHEY, CDR2 SMNVEV (reference sequence). V was shortened by 3 bases and J by 4 bases, with 9 bases between the two germline ends. CDR3 residues: CASSFSRSTEAFF. CDR3 nucleotide sequence: TGTGCCAGCAGTTTCAGCAGGTCCACTGAAGCTTTCTTT.

Points on this clone: A junction end diverges from the germline sequence, so it may reflect a read error. The J gene is TRBJ2-1, the V gene TRBV6-1; 12 bases line up with TRBD2. CDR1 and CDR2 (germline): MNHNS, SASEGT. CDR3 size: 18 residues. The DNA for the CDR3 is TGCGCCAGCATTGAACCACTCAGGACTAGCGGGGTTAGAGGTGAGCAGTTCTTC. It is translated as CASIEPLRTSGVRGEQFF.

This chain uses TRBV12-3 or TRBV12-4 with TRBJ2-7, with 7 bases fitting TRBD2. The trim removed 3 bases at V and 4 bases at J, leaving 6 bases unmatched. CDR3 length: 14 amino acids. For the CDR3, the DNA is TGTGCCAGCAGTTTTGGCTACGGGGGGTACGAGCAGTACTTC. This translates into CASSFGYGGYEQYF.

This clone was observed a handful of times. The chain links TRBV12-3 or TRBV12-4 to TRBJ2-1, with D perhaps matching TRBD2 (7 bases). CDR3 size: 15 residues. V lost 5 bases, J lost 10 bases, and 21 bases lay in between. CDR3 amino acids: CASSPQVGGGGEQFF. The CDR3 DNA reads as TGTGCCAGCAGTCCCCAGGTTGGGGGAGGGGGAGAGCAGTTCTTC.

Only one count was recorded for this clone. This clone may be a read error of a much larger clone one base away. The rearrangement links TRBV4-2 to TRBJ2-1; TRBD2 aligns across 13 bases. There are 15 residues in the CDR3. Germline CDR1 is LGHNA and CDR2 is YNFKEQ. Losses at the gene ends were 4 bases for V and 8 bases for J; bases not matched to a gene: 5. The CDR3 bases are TGTGCCAGCAGCCCAGGACTAGCGGGAGTGGATGAGCAGTTCTTC. Amino acids: CASSPGLAGVDEQFF.

This chain connects TRBV9 to TRBJ2-2, with D unresolved. Germline V CDR1 and CDR2: SGDLS, YYNGEE. This CDR3 is built from 14 residues. The germline V and J ends were trimmed by 4 bases and 5 bases, with 12 bases remaining between them. The CDR3 DNA reads TGTGCCAGCAGCCTGGTGGGCGAGACCGGGGAGCTGTTTTTT. Amino acid sequence: CASSLVGETGELFF.

The chain carries TRBV30 and TRBJ2-5; 8 positions agree with TRBD2. This CDR3 region has 15 residues. The J segment lost 1 base and the V segment lost 4 bases, leaving 8 bases of the junction unmatched. CDR1 is GTSNPN, CDR2 SVGIG, per germline (reference sequence). CDR3 in amino acids: CAWNQAGAFQETQYF. CDR3 bases: TGTGCCTGGAACCAAGCGGGGGCCTTCCAAGAGACCCAGTACTTC.

V and J are TRBV2 and TRBJ1-1; 9 bases align to TRBD1. The CDR3 has 17 amino acids. Losses at the gene ends were 4 bases for V and 0 bases for J; bases not matched to a gene: 9. Germline CDR1 is SNHLY and CDR2 is FYNNEI. The CDR3 reads CASSVFRDRVMNTEAFF. As DNA, the CDR3 is TGTGCCAGCAGTGTATTTCGGGACAGGGTTATGAACACTGAAGCTTTCTTT.

This clone appeared a few times. The rearrangement links TRBV19 to TRBJ1-1; 8 bases match TRBD1. V shed 6 bases, J shed 6 bases, and the junction held 9 bases outside the gene matches. This CDR3 is built from 14 residues. The V gene's germline CDR1 is LNHDA and CDR2 SQIVND (reference sequence). In DNA, the CDR3 is TGTGCCAGTAGCGGGGACAGGCCTTCGGCTGAAGCTTTCTTT. Its protein product is CASSGDRPSAEAFF.

In its sample, this clone was seen once. The chain carries TRBV20-1 and TRBJ1-2; 7 bases map to TRBD1. In germline, CDR1 is DFQATT, CDR2 SNEGSKA (reference sequence). The CDR3 spans 14 residues. The trim removed 1 base at V and 3 bases at J, leaving 5 bases unmatched. In nucleotides, the CDR3 is TGCAGTGCTAGAGGGGACAGTGGGGACTATGGCTACACCTTC. Residues: CSARGDSGDYGYTF.

This clone was recorded a few times. This chain links TRBV30 with TRBJ1-2; D gene unclear. Germline V lookup: CDR1 GTSNPN, CDR2 SVGIG (reference sequence). V was cut by 0 bases and J by 4 bases, with 6 bases left in between. The CDR3 covers 12 residues. The DNA of the CDR3 is TGTGCCTGGAGTGTTTGGGGCTATGGCTACACCTTC. This gives the protein CAWSVWGYGYTF.

This chain connects TRBV19 to TRBJ2-7, with 10 bases fitting TRBD2. This CDR3 is built from 13 residues. The V gene's germline CDR1 is LNHDA and CDR2 SQIVND (reference sequence). The ends lost 8 bases at V and 4 bases at J; junction bases unmatched: 5. CDR3 in DNA: TGTGCCAGTGCCCTAGCGGGAGTTTACGAGCAGTACTTC. This codes for CASALAGVYEQYF.

The V and J genes are TRBV15 and TRBJ2-1; the D gene is possibly TRBD2 (5 bases). Germline CDR1 is LNHNV and CDR2 is YYDKDF (reference sequence). This CDR3 contains 13 residues. V lost 0 bases and J 7 bases, leaving 7 bases between the germline ends. The chain's CDR3 is CATSREGGNEQFF. CDR3 DNA sequence: TGTGCCACCAGCAGAGAGGGCGGGAATGAGCAGTTCTTC.

This chain links TRBV6-1 with TRBJ2-7; 7 nucleotides line up with TRBD2. V was pared by 3 bases and J by 6 bases, with 11 bases of the junction left unmatched. The CDR3 runs to 15 residues. Per germline, CDR1 MNHNS and CDR2 SASEGT. The CDR3, as DNA: TGTGCCAGCAGTGAGCTAGCGGTAGCGATTAGCGAGCAGTACTTC. Its protein is CASSELAVAISEQYF.

A few counts support this clone. This sequence joins TRBV6-1 and TRBJ2-1; D might be TRBD1 (5 bases). CDR3 length equals 15 residues. Germline V gene lookup returns CDR1 MNHNS and CDR2 SASEGT. V dropped 6 bases and J dropped 4 bases, with 16 bases sitting between them. The CDR3: CASRLDSGPYNEQFF. The CDR3 region has the DNA TGTGCCAGCAGATTAGACTCAGGGCCTTACAATGAGCAGTTCTTC.

The J gene is TRBJ2-2, the V gene TRBV5-4; no definite D call. The CDR3 length is 12 residues. Germline loops: CDR1 SGHNT, CDR2 YYREEE (reference sequence). Trimming took 6 bases from V and 3 from J, leaving 6 bases between them. The CDR3 nucleotides read TGTGCCAGCAAAGGTTACACCGGGGAGCTGTTTTTT. Translation: CASKGYTGELFF.

This clone was seen a few times. The chain recombines TRBV28 with TRBJ1-5; 9 positions agree with TRBD1. Germline lookup yields CDR1 MDHEN and CDR2 SYDVKM. V shed 6 bases and J 4 bases; nucleotides not matched to a gene: 4. This CDR3 region has 14 residues. The CDR3 nucleotides are TGTGCCAGCAGCACCGGGACAGGGAATCAGCCCCAGCATTTT. This gives the protein CASSTGTGNQPQHF.

This rearrangement joins TRBV6-1 to TRBJ2-7; D is unresolved. The V end lost 7 bases, the J end lost 6 bases, and 16 bases lay between the germline ends. This CDR3 region has 13 residues. In germline, CDR1 is MNHNS, CDR2 SASEGT. The CDR3 region is CASTDLIAGEQYF. The CDR3 DNA reads TGTGCCAGCACCGATTTGATAGCTGGCGAGCAGTACTTC.

The rearrangement links TRBV7-2 to TRBJ2-6, with D hard to call. The V and J ends lost 1 base and 0 bases respectively, with 10 bases between them. The CDR3 has 17 amino acids. Germline V gene data show CDR1 as SGHTA and CDR2 as FQGNSA. The CDR3 loop reads CASSLVALRSGANVLTF. In DNA, the CDR3 is TGTGCCAGCAGCTTAGTCGCCCTCCGCTCTGGGGCCAACGTCCTGACTTTC.